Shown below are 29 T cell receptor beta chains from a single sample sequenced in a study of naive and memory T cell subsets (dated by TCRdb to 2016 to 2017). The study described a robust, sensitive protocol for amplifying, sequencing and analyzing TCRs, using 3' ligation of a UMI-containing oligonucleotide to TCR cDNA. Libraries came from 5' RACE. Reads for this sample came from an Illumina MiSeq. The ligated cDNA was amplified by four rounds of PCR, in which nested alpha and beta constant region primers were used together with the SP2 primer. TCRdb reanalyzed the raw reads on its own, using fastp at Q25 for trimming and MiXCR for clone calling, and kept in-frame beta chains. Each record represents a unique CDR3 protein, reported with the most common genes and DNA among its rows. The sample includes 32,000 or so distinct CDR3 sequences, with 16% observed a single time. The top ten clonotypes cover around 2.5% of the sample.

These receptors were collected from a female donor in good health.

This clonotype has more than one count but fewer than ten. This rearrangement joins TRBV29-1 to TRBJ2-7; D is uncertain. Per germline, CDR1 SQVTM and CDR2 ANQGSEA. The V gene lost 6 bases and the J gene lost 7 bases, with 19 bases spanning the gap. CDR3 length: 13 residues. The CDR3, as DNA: TGCAGCGTGGGGTTTGGGCTGTCTCGGGAGCAGTACTTC. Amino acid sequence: CSVGFGLSREQYF.

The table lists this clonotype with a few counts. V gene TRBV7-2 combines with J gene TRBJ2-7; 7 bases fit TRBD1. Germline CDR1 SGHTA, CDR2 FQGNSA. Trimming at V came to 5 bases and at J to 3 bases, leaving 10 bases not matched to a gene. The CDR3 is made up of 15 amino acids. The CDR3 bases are TGTGCCAGCAGCCCTACTCCGGGGACAGTCTACGAGCAGTACTTC. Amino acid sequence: CASSPTPGTVYEQYF.

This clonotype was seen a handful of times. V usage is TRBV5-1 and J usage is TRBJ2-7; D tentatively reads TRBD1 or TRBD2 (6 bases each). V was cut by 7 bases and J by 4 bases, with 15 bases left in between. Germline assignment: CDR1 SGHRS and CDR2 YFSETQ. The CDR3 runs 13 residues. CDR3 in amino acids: CASRGTTYYEQYF. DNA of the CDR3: TGCGCCAGCCGCGGGACAACCTATTACGAGCAGTACTTC. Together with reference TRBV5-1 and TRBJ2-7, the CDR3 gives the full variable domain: KAGVTQTPRYLIKTRGQQVTLSCSPISGHRSVSWYQQTPGQGLQFLFEYFSETQRNKGNFPGRFSGRQFSNSRSEMNVSTLELGDSALYLCASRGTTYYEQYFGPGTRLTVT.

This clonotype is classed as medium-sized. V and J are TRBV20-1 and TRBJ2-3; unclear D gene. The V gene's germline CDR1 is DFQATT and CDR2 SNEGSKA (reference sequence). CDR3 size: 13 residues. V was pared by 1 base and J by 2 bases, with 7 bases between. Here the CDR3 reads CSARVVPTDTQYF. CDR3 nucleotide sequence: TGCAGTGCTAGAGTGGTCCCCACAGATACGCAGTATTTT.

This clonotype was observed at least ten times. DNA of the CDR3: TGTGCCAGCAGTGAACAGGGAGAGTACGAGCAGTACTTC. It is translated as CASSEQGEYEQYF. V gene TRBV2 combines with J gene TRBJ2-7, with D perhaps assigned TRBD1 or TRBD2 (5 bases each). The CDR3 runs 13 residues. Trimming left V 2 bases short and J 4 bases short, with 9 bases between. The V gene's germline CDR1 is SNHLY and CDR2 FYNNEI.

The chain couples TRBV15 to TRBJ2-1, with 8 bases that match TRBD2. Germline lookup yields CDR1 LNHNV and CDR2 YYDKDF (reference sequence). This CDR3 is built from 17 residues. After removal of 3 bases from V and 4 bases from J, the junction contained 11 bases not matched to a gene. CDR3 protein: CATSRAGGGLEYNEQFF. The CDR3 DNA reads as TGTGCCACCAGCAGGGCTGGGGGGGGACTAGAATACAATGAGCAGTTCTTC.

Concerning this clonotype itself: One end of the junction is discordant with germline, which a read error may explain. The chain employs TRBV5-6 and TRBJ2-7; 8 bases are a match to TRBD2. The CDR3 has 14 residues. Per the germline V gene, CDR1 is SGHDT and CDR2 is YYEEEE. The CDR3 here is CTSSFPGLAYEQYF. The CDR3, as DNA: TGTACCAGCAGCTTCCCGGGACTAGCCTACGAGCAGTACTTC.

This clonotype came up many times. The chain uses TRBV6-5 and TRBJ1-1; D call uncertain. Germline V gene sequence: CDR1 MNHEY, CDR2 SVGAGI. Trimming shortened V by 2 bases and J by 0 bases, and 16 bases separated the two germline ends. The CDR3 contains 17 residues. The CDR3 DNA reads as TGTGCCAGCAGTTACCGATCCACAGCCGGGATGAACACTGAAGCTTTCTTT. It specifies CASSYRSTAGMNTEAFF.

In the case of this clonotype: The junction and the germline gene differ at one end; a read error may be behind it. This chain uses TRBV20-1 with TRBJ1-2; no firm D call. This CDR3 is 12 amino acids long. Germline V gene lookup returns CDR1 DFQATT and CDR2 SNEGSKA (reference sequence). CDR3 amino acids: CSARSAGYGDTF. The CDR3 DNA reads TGCAGTGCTAGGTCCGCCGGGTATGGCGACACCTTC.

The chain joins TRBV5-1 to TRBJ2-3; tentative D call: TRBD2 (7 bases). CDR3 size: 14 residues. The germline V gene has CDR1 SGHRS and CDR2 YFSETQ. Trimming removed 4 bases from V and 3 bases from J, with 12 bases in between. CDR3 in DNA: TGCGCCAGCAGCGCGGGGGCGGTAACAGATACGCAGTATTTT. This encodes CASSAGAVTDTQYF.

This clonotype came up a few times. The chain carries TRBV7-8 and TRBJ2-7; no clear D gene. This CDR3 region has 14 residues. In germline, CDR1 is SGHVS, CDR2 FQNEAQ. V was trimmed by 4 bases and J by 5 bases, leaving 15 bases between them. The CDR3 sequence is CASSSGRGGDEQYF. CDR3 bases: TGTGCCAGCAGCTCCGGACGAGGTGGAGACGAGCAGTACTTC.

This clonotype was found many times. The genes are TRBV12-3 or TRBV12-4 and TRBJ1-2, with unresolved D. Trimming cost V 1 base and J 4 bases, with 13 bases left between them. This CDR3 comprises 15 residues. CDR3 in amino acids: CASSLEGEPFYGYTF. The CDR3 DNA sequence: TGTGCCAGCAGTTTAGAAGGCGAGCCTTTCTATGGCTACACCTTC.

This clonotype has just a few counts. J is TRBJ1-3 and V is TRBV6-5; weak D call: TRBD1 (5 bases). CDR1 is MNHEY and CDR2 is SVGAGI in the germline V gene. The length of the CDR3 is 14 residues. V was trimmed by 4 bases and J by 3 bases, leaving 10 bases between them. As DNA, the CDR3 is TGTGCCAGCAGTTCGCAGGGAGGTGGAAACACCATATATTTT. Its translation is CASSSQGGGNTIYF.

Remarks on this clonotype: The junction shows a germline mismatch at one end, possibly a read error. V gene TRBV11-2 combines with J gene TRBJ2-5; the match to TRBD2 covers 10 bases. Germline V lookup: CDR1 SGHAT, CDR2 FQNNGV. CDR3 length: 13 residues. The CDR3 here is CASTLAGGETQYF. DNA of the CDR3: TGTGCCAGCACCTTAGCGGGGGGAGAGACCCAGTACTTC.

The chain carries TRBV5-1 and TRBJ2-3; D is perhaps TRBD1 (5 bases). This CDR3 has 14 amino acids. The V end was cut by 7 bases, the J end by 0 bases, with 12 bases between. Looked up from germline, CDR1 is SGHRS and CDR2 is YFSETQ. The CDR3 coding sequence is TGCGCCAGCGGGGCAGCGCCTAGCACAGATACGCAGTATTTT. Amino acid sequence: CASGAAPSTDTQYF.

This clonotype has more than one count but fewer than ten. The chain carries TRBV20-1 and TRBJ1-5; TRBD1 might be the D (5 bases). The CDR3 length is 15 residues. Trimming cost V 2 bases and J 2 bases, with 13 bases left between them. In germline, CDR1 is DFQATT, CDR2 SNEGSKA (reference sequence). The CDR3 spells CSARFSRGRNQPQHF. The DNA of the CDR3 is TGCAGTGCTAGATTTTCCCGGGGCCGCAATCAGCCCCAGCATTTT.

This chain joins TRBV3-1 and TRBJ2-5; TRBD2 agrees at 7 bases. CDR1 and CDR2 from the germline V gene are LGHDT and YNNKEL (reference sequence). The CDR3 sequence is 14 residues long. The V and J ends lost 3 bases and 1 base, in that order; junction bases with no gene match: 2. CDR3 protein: CASSHLAVQETQYF. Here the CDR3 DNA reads TGTGCCAGCAGCCACCTAGCGGTCCAAGAGACCCAGTACTTC.

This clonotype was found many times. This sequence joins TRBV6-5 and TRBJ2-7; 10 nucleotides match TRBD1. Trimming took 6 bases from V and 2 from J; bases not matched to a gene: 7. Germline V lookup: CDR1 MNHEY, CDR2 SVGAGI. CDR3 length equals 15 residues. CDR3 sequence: CASSYGGTGAYEQYF. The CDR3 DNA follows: TGTGCCAGCAGCTACGGCGGGACAGGGGCCTACGAGCAGTACTTC.

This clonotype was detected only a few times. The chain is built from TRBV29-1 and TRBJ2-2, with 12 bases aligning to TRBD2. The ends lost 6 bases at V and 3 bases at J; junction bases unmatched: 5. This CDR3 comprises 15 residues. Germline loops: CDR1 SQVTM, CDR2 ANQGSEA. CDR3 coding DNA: TGCAGCGTCCTTCGACTAGCGGGGGACACCGGGGAGCTGTTTTTT. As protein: CSVLRLAGDTGELFF.

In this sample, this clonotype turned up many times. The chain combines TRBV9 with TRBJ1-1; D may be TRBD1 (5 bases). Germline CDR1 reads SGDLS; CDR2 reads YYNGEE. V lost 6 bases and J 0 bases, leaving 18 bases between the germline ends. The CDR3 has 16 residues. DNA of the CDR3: TGTGCCAGCACCAGAGCGGGACTCTCCATGAACACTGAAGCTTTCTTT. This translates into CASTRAGLSMNTEAFF.

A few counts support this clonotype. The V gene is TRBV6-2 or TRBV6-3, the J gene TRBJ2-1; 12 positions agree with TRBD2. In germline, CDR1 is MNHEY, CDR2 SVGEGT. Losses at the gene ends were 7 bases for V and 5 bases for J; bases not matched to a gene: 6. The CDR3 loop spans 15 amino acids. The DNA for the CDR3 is TGTGCCAGCACCCACAGACTAGCGGGGGACAATGAGCAGTTCTTC. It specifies CASTHRLAGDNEQFF.

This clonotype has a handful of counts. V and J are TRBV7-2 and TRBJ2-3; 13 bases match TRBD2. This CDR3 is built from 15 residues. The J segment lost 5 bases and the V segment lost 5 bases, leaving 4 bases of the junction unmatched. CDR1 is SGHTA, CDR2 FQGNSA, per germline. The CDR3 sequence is CASSRTSGRLDTQYF. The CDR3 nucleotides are TGTGCCAGCAGCAGGACTAGCGGGAGACTAGATACGCAGTATTTT.

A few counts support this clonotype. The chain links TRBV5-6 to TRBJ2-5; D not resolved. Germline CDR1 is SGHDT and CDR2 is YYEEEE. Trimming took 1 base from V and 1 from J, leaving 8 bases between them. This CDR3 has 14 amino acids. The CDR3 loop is CASSLIQPQETQYF. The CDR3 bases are TGTGCCAGCAGCTTGATCCAGCCCCAAGAGACCCAGTACTTC. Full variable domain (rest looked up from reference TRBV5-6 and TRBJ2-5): DAGVTQSPTHLIKTRGQQVTLRCSPKSGHDTVSWYQQALGQGPQFIFQYYEEEERQRGNFPDRFSGHQFPNYSSELNVNALLLGDSALYLCASSLIQPQETQYFGPGTRLLVL.

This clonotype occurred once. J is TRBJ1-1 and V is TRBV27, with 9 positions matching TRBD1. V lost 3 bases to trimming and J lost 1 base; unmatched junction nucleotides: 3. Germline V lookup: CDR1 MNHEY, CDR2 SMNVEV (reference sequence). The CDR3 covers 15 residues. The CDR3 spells CASSLGDRENTEAFF. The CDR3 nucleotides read TGTGCCAGCAGTTTGGGGGACAGGGAGAACACTGAAGCTTTCTTT.

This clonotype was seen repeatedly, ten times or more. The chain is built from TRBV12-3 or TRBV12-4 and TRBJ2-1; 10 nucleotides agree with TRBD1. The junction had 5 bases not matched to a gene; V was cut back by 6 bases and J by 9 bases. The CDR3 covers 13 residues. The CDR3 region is CASRPGQGIEQFF. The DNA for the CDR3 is TGTGCCAGCAGGCCGGGACAGGGGATTGAGCAGTTCTTC.

The CDR3, as DNA: TGTGCCAGCAGTTACTCCCGGGACAGCCCCTCTGGGGCCAACGTCCTGACTTTC. Residues: CASSYSRDSPSGANVLTF. J is TRBJ2-6 and V is TRBV6-5, with 7 bases that match TRBD1. CDR3 size: 18 residues. Germline assignment: CDR1 MNHEY and CDR2 SVGAGI. The junction had 5 bases not matched to a gene; V was cut back by 0 bases and J by 0 bases.

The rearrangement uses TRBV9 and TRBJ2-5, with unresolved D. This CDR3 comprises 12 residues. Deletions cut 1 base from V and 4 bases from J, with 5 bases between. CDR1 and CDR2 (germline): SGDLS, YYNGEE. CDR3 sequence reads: CASSVSSETQYF. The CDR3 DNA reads TGTGCCAGCAGCGTATCGTCAGAGACCCAGTACTTC.

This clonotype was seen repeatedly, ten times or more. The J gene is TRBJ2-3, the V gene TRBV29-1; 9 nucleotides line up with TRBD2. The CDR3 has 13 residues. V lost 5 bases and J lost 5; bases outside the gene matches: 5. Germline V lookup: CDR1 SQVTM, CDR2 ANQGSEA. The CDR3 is CSVSSGAVDTQYF. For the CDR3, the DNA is TGCAGCGTTTCTAGCGGGGCGGTAGATACGCAGTATTTT.

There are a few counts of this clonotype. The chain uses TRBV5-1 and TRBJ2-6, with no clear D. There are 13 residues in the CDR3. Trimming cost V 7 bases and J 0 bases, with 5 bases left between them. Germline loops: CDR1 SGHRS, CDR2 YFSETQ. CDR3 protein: CASGDSGANVLTF. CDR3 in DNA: TGCGCCAGCGGGGACTCTGGGGCCAACGTCCTGACTTTC.